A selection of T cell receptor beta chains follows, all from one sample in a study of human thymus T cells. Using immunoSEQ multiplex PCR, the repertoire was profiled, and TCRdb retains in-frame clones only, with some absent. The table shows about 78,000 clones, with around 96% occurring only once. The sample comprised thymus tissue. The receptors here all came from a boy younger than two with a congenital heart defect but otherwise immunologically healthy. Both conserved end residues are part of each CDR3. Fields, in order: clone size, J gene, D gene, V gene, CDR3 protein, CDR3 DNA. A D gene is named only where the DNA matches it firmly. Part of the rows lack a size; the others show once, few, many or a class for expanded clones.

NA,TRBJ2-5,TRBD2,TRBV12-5,CASGSEPGLAGEETQYF,TGTGCTAGTGGTTCTGAACCGGGACTAGCGGGAGAGGAGACCCAGTACTTC
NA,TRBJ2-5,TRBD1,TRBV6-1,CASSGQGQETQYF,TGTGCCAGCAGCGGACAGGGCCAAGAGACCCAGTACTTC
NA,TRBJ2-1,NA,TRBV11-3,CASSPTDYNEQFF,TGTGCCAGCAGTCCAACAGATTACAATGAGCAGTTCTTC
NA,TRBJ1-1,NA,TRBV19,CASSCQEYRKRRAFF,TGTGCCAGTAGTTGTCAGGAGTACCGAAAGAGGCGAGCTTTCTTT
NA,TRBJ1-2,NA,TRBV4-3,CASSQESDRTYGYTF,TGCGCCAGCAGCCAAGAGTCCGACAGGACCTATGGCTACACCTTC
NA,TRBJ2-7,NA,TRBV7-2,CASSVGRSSYEQYF,TGTGCCAGCAGCGTTGGTAGGAGCTCCTACGAGCAGTACTTC
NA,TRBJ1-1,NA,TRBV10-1,CASSESVEGGTEAFF,TGCGCCAGCAGTGAGTCTGTTGAGGGAGGCACTGAAGCTTTCTTT
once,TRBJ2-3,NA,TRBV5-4,CASSFPPGNTDTQYF,TGTGCCAGCAGCTTTCCCCCAGGGAACACAGATACGCAGTATTTT
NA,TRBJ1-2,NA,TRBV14,CASTPGGENYGYTF,TGTGCCAGCACCCCCGGCGGGGAGAACTATGGCTACACCTTC
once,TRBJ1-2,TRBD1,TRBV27,CASRKLSGQLLYGYTF,TGTGCCAGCAGGAAATTATCGGGACAGCTTCTCTATGGCTACACCTTC
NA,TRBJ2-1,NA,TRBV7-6,CASSLNRPGSPRPEQFF,TGTGCCAGCAGCTTAAACCGTCCTGGCTCGCCCCGTCCTGAGCAGTTCTTC
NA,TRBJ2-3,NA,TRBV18,CASSLPDGTDTQYF,TGTGCCAGCTCATTACCGGACGGCACAGATACGCAGTATTTT
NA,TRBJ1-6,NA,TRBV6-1,CASKGPGIYNSPLHF,TGTGCCAGCAAAGGACCGGGGATTTATAATTCACCCCTCCACTTT
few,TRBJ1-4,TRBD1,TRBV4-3,CASSHSTGTGEKLFF,TGCGCCAGCAGCCATTCGACAGGGACGGGTGAAAAACTGTTTTTT
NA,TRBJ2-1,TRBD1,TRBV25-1,CASSENPGGVGDEQFF,TGTGCCAGCAGTGAAAACCCAGGGGGCGTAGGCGATGAGCAGTTCTTC
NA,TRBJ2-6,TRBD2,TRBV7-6,CASSFARDLAGAIPGANVLTF,TGTGCCAGCAGCTTTGCCCGGGACCTAGCGGGAGCCATTCCTGGGGCCAACGTCCTGACTTTC
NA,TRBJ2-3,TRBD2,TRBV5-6,CASSSLYSGGATDTQYF,TGTGCCAGCAGCTCGCTTTATAGCGGGGGGGCTACAGATACGCAGTATTTT
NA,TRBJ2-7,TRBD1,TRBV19,CASSGTGGDLYEQYF,TGTGCCAGTAGTGGGACAGGGGGCGATCTATACGAGCAGTACTTC
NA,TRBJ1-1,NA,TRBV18,CASSPTPRTEAFF,TGTGCCAGCTCACCGACCCCTCGCACTGAAGCTTTCTTT
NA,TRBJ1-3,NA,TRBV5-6,CASSQGPRLTSSGNTIYF,TGTGCCAGCAGCCAAGGACCTCGGCTAACAAGTTCTGGAAACACCATATATTTT
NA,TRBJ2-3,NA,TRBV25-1,CASSDNSTDTQYF,TGTGCCAGCAGTGATAACAGCACAGATACGCAGTATTTT
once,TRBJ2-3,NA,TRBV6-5,CASRYQGPDTQYF,TGTGCCAGCAGATACCAGGGGCCCGATACGCAGTATTTT
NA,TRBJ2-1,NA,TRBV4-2,CASSPPPGSYNEQFF,TGTGCCAGCAGCCCCCCCCCTGGGTCCTACAATGAGCAGTTCTTC
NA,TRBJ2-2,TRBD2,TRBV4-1,CASSQDPHGLAGGIAGELFF,TGCGCCAGCAGCCAAGATCCCCACGGACTAGCGGGAGGCATCGCCGGGGAGCTGTTTTTT
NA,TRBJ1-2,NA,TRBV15,CATSRIFSPDSYGYTF,TGTGCCACCAGCAGAATATTCTCCCCCGACAGCTATGGCTACACCTTC
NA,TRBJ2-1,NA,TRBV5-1,CASSLRQENNEQFF,TGCGCCAGCAGCTTGAGGCAGGAGAACAATGAGCAGTTCTTC
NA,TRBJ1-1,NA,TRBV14,CASSRGCWDTEAFF,TGTGCCAGCAGCCGGGGGTGTTGGGACACTGAAGCTTTCTTT
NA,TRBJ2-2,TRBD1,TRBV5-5,CASSSTGTEVTGELFF,TGTGCCAGCAGCTCCACCGGGACAGAAGTCACCGGGGAGCTGTTTTTT
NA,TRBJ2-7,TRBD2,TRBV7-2,CASSLVLFGGGTYEQYF,TGTGCCAGCAGCTTAGTGTTGTTTGGCGGGGGGACCTACGAGCAGTACTTC
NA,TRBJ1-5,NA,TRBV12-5,CASGYTLGGKNQPQHF,TGTGCTAGTGGATATACCCTAGGGGGGAAGAATCAGCCCCAGCATTTT
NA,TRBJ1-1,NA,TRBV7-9,CASSLVRGEDTEAFF,TGTGCCAGCAGCTTAGTACGGGGAGAGGACACTGAAGCTTTCTTT
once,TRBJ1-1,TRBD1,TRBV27,CASRPSSWEGRGLSAEAFF,TGTGCCAGCAGGCCGTCATCCTGGGAGGGCAGGGGGCTTTCTGCTGAAGCTTTCTTT
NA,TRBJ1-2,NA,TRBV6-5,CASSPGTPNGYTF,TGTGCCAGCAGCCCCGGGACACCGAATGGCTACACCTTC
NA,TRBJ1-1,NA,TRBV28,CASSTCRGAPLF,TGTGCCAGCAGTACTTGCCGGGGCGCCCCCCTTTTT
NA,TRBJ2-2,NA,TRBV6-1,CASGKQGNTGELFF,TGTGCCAGCGGGAAGCAGGGTAACACCGGGGAGCTGTTTTTT
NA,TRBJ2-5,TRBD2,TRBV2,CASSEAALAGGPVQETQYF,TGTGCCAGCAGTGAAGCGGCCCTAGCGGGGGGCCCTGTACAAGAGACCCAGTACTTC
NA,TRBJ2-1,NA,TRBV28,CASSGDLRNEQFF,TGTGCCAGCAGTGGTGATCTAAGGAATGAGCAGTTCTTC
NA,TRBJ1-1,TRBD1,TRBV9,CASSNYRGESTEAFF,TGTGCCAGCAGCAATTACAGGGGCGAGAGCACTGAAGCTTTCTTT
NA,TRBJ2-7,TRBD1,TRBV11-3,CASSIGTVKPHEQYF,TGTGCCAGCAGCATCGGGACAGTGAAACCCCACGAGCAGTACTTC
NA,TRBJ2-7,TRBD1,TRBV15,CATSRGTPRDRDREQYF,TGTGCCACCAGCAGAGGGACCCCACGGGACAGGGACCGCGAGCAGTACTTC
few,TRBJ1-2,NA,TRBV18,CASSLPGKGGYTF,TGTGCCAGCTCACTTCCGGGGAAGGGTGGCTACACCTTC
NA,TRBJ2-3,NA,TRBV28,CASRLLSKHSWRNHTDTQYF,TGTGCCAGCAGGCTATTATCTAAGCATAGCTGGAGAAATCACACAGATACGCAGTATTTT
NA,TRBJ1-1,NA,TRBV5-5,CASSLGVPLPKGNTEAFF,TGTGCCAGCAGCTTGGGTGTGCCACTCCCCAAAGGGAACACTGAAGCTTTCTTT